This TCR beta chain emerged from a study of monozygotic twins with inflammatory bowel disease. cDNA synthesis was performed in eight separate reactions for each sample. TCRdb processed the 5' RACE reads again and assigns one entry to each CDR3 protein, with no DNA. The record lists around 190,000 distinct CDR3 sequences, of which the ten most abundant hold roughly 1.5%. The authors isolated total RNA from whole blood without sorting T cells. With respect to this clonotype: The antigen remains undetermined.

The study's findings and limits: Patient-to-patient differences in immunosuppressive treatment may have added variability to the repertoires. A single strong clonotype or signal linked to IBD was not supported.

CDR3 length: 14 residues. Germline CDR1 reads LGHNT; CDR2 reads FRNRAP. Sequencing was carried out using blood. The sequence was collected from a human donor with ulcerative colitis or Crohn's disease, or a healthy co-twin of an affected twin (not recorded which). This chain joins TRBV12-5 and TRBJ1-1; TCRdb returns TRBD1, unconfirmable since there is no DNA. CDR3 amino acids: CASGLGTGRTEAFF.